A single sample is the source of the 19 T cell receptor beta chains below, sequenced in a study of T-cell memory formation after mild COVID-19. One entry per CDR3 protein results from TCRdb running MiXCR on the 5' RACE reads. The sample carries a few hundred thousand distinct CDR3 sequences, roughly 21% recorded once. Specimen: PBMCs or a T cell subset sorted from them (not recorded which). The receptors were sampled from an adult woman who had mild COVID-19 (a few samples of this study predate the infection). Cell type and time point are not known.

This clonotype was found a few times. The chain combines TRBV12-3 or TRBV12-4 with TRBJ2-5; 14 bases align to TRBD2. This CDR3 spans 16 amino acids. The junction had 5 bases not matched to a gene; V was cut back by 7 bases and J by 1 base. CDR3 sequence: CASTLGTSGGQETQYF. CDR3 DNA: TGTGCCAGCACCCTCGGGACTAGCGGGGGCCAAGAGACCCAGTACTTC.

This chain uses TRBV10-3 with TRBJ2-7; 12 bases line up with TRBD2. Germline values: CDR1 ENHRY, CDR2 SYGVKD. The CDR3 covers 13 residues. V shed 9 bases, J shed 3 bases, and the junction held 3 bases outside the gene matches. CDR3: CAMTSGGIYEQYF. The CDR3 DNA reads TGTGCCATGACTAGCGGGGGCATCTACGAGCAGTACTTC.

The chain recombines TRBV9 with TRBJ2-1; D unresolved. This CDR3 is built from 13 residues. Trimming shortened V by 3 bases and J by 6 bases, and 10 bases separated the two germline ends. From germline, CDR1 is SGDLS and CDR2 YYNGEE. CDR3 loop: CASSGPTSNEQFF. As DNA, the CDR3 is TGTGCCAGCAGCGGACCGACTTCCAATGAGCAGTTCTTC.

The V gene is TRBV20-1, the J gene TRBJ2-4, with TRBD1 matching 9 bases. The CDR3 covers 15 residues. V lost 5 bases and J lost 5; bases outside the gene matches: 10. Germline CDR1 DFQATT, CDR2 SNEGSKA (reference sequence). The CDR3 reads CSAEGQGLSENIQYF. CDR3 sequence (DNA): TGCAGTGCTGAGGGACAGGGTCTCTCGGAAAACATTCAGTACTTC.

This clonotype came up a few times. V usage is TRBV25-1 and J usage is TRBJ2-1, with 13 bases fitting TRBD2. Germline-derived CDR1 and CDR2 are MGHDK and SYGVNS. The CDR3 runs 18 residues. Trimming removed 2 bases from V and 2 bases from J; junction bases left unmatched: 6. The CDR3 spells CASSERRGLAGTYNEQFF. The CDR3 nucleotides read TGTGCCAGCAGTGAAAGGCGGGGACTAGCGGGGACCTACAATGAGCAGTTCTTC.

The chain combines TRBV29-1 with TRBJ2-3, with D possibly TRBD1 on 7 matching bases. The germline CDR1 and CDR2 sequences are SQVTM and ANQGSEA. The germline V and J ends were trimmed by 0 bases and 1 base, with 14 bases remaining between them. The CDR3 contains 16 residues. CDR3: CSVEDRGRGGTDTQYF. In DNA, the CDR3 is TGCAGCGTTGAAGATCGGGGCAGGGGGGGCACAGATACGCAGTATTTT.

This clonotype was found a few times. The CDR3: CASSLDGVTYEQFF. The CDR3 region has the DNA TGTGCCAGCAGCCTCGACGGAGTTACGTATGAGCAGTTCTTC. The chain combines TRBV7-3 with TRBJ2-1, with D uncertain. Germline V gene data show CDR1 as SGHTA and CDR2 as FQGTGA. The CDR3 length is 14 residues. V gave up 5 bases and J gave up 8 bases, with 16 bases separating them.

The CDR3 nucleotides are TGTGCCAGCCAGCGGATTTCTGGGGCCAACGTCCTGACTTTC. This sequence encodes CASQRISGANVLTF. The J gene is TRBJ2-6, the V gene TRBV7-9, with a tentative D call TRBD2 (5 bases). The length of the CDR3 is 14 residues. Germline CDR1 reads SEHNR; CDR2 reads FQNEAQ (reference sequence). V was shortened by 8 bases and J by 1 base, with 9 bases between the two germline ends.

This clonotype was observed a handful of times. This chain connects TRBV18 to TRBJ1-2; tentative D call: TRBD1 (5 bases). CDR1 and CDR2 from the germline V gene are KGHSH and LQKENI. The V gene lost 3 bases and the J gene lost 5 bases, with 13 bases spanning the gap. There are 14 residues in the CDR3. CDR3: CASSPMQGEYGYTF. CDR3 nucleotide sequence: TGTGCCAGCTCACCTATGCAGGGCGAGTATGGCTACACCTTC.

This clonotype was seen a handful of times. V and J are TRBV4-1 and TRBJ1-1; 8 positions match TRBD1. The CDR3 runs to 16 residues. CDR1 is MGHRA and CDR2 is YSYEKL in the germline V gene. The J segment lost 5 bases and the V segment lost 0 bases, leaving 8 bases of the junction unmatched. CDR3 amino acids: CASSQETGGISTEAFF. CDR3 sequence (DNA): TGCGCCAGCAGCCAAGAAACAGGGGGAATTAGTACTGAAGCTTTCTTT.

The rearrangement links TRBV12-3 or TRBV12-4 to TRBJ2-3, with a weak D call TRBD2 (7 bases). The CDR3 runs to 16 residues. The V end lost 2 bases, the J end lost 1 base, and 13 bases lay between the germline ends. CDR3 coding DNA: TGTGCCAGCAGTTTAACTGCGGGGGCGGGCACAGATACGCAGTATTTT. Residues: CASSLTAGAGTDTQYF.

This clonotype was seen a single time. Without the conserved terminal phenylalanine or tryptophan, this CDR3 likely stems from a read error. The DNA is left out, because the CDR3 cannot be placed on it with certainty; the CDR3 is given as TCRdb lists it. This sequence joins TRBV15 and TRBJ1-2. The CDR3 contains 13 residues when both ends are counted. Germline CDR1 reads LNHNV; CDR2 reads YYDKDF (reference sequence). CDR3 loop: CATSRGTGPTRSL.

This clonotype was counted only a few times. The rearrangement links TRBV6-1 to TRBJ2-7; 12 bases match TRBD1. Looked up from germline, CDR1 is MNHNS and CDR2 is SASEGT. The CDR3 sequence is 14 residues long. V shed 6 bases and J 6 bases; nucleotides not matched to a gene: 6. CDR3 amino acids: CASRGDRGQVEQYF. CDR3 sequence (DNA): TGTGCCAGCAGGGGGGACAGGGGGCAAGTCGAGCAGTACTTC.

J is TRBJ2-7 and V is TRBV27; no clear D. V was shortened by 6 bases and J by 4 bases, with 13 bases between the two germline ends. The germline gives CDR1 MNHEY, CDR2 SMNVEV (reference sequence). This CDR3 spans 13 amino acids. The CDR3 is CASSSLAGYEQYF. In DNA, the CDR3 is TGTGCCAGCAGCTCCTTAGCCGGATACGAGCAGTACTTC.

This clonotype was counted a few times. The genes are TRBV7-6 and TRBJ2-2, with D perhaps being TRBD1 or TRBD2 (5 bases each). Germline CDR1 reads SGHVS; CDR2 reads FNYEAQ. The CDR3 has 18 residues. Deletions cut 0 bases from V and 0 bases from J, with 14 bases between. The DNA of the CDR3 is TGTGCCAGCAGCTTAGCGGGATCGGGGCCCTCGAACACCGGGGAGCTGTTTTTT. It encodes CASSLAGSGPSNTGELFF.

V and J are TRBV3-1 and TRBJ1-1; D gene uncertain. V dropped 0 bases and J dropped 8 bases, with 10 bases sitting between them. The CDR3 spans 13 residues. CDR1 and CDR2 (germline): LGHDT, YNNKEL (reference sequence). The chain's CDR3 is CASSQDWSGEAFF. DNA of the CDR3: TGTGCCAGCAGCCAAGATTGGTCCGGGGAAGCTTTCTTT.

The chain carries TRBV29-1 and TRBJ1-1; TRBD1 is a possible D gene (5 bases). V lost 4 bases and J 3 bases, leaving 6 bases between the germline ends. CDR3 length: 11 amino acids. Germline values: CDR1 SQVTM, CDR2 ANQGSEA. CDR3 protein: CSVARDTEAFF. CDR3 sequence (DNA): TGCAGCGTTGCCAGGGACACTGAAGCTTTCTTT. The full variable domain, rest sourced from reference TRBV29-1 and TRBJ1-1, is SAVISQKPSRDICQRGTSLTIQCQVDSQVTMMFWYRQQPGQSLTLIATANQGSEATYESGFVIDKFPISRPNLTFSTLTVSNMSPEDSSIYLCSVARDTEAFFGQGTRLTVV.

V and J are TRBV7-9 and TRBJ1-1; tentatively, D is TRBD1 (6 bases). Germline lookup yields CDR1 SEHNR and CDR2 FQNEAQ (reference sequence). CDR3 length: 15 residues. V shed 6 bases and J shed 1 base, with 15 bases lying between them. CDR3 sequence: CASRDVGQKNTEAFF. CDR3 DNA: TGTGCCAGCAGGGACGTTGGACAGAAGAACACTGAAGCTTTCTTT.

CDR3 DNA sequence: TGTGCCAGCAGTCGTATCGTACAGTACTACTCTACTACGCAGTATTTT. Encoded protein: CASSRIVQYYSTTQYF. The rearrangement uses TRBV13 and TRBJ2-3; D uncertain. This CDR3 region has 16 residues. The V and J ends lost 6 bases and 8 bases respectively, with 24 bases between them. Germline V gene lookup returns CDR1 PRHDT and CDR2 FYEKMQ (reference sequence).